This TCR beta chain comes out of a study of shared clonotypes between healthy human individuals (dated by TCRdb to 2018 to 2020). Background on the whole study: A couple of women and a few men aged 18 to 49 years were included in the cohort. Between about 0.8 and 9 billion PBMCs per donor were obtained by leukapheresis. Different laboratories and diverse techniques were used to prepare libraries and sequence TCR repertoires, to increase sequencing depth and limit assay-specific biases. For each donor, CD4 naive and CD4 memory were each run on three plates, CD8 naive on two plates, and CD8 memory on one plate. Blood TCR repertoires of a handful of healthy adults were deeply sequenced to estimate repertoire size and the extent of clonotype sharing between individuals. Beyond this particular receptor, the publication reports: Sampling was limited to blood, and TCR repertoires in tissue likely differ from TCR repertoires in blood. When several donors were compared, the shared fraction of clonotypes was 5% to 6.5% for naive CD4, approximately 3.5% for naive CD8, about 2.5% for memory CD4, and 0.35% to 0.4% for memory CD8. Incomplete sequencing was indicated by rarefaction of sorted-subset datasets, despite the large sequencing depth. Pairwise subsampling led to the expectation that sequencing depth would affect the degree of clonotype sharing among donors. Higher generation probabilities were observed for clonotypes shared by all four sorted-subset donors than for non-shared clonotypes. Estimated clonotype richness was generally larger for naive than for memory subsets. The genetic and exposure-history diversity represented was limited by the small number of donors.

The junction shows trimming of 1 base on V and 5 bases on J, plus 12 bases between the germline ends. The germline V gene encodes CDR1 SQVTM and CDR2 ANQGSEA. The CDR3 spans 13 residues, from the cysteine through the phenylalanine. Just CDR3 DNA is preserved here, 39 bases in frame from base 1. Donors were healthy HIV-negative adults with no recently reported acute infections or vaccinations. All donors were Caucasian adults living in Nashville, Tennessee, USA. CD4+ T cells were enriched by magnetic negative selection; naive cells were then positively selected on CD45RA, and the negative fraction formed the memory subset. Blood was collected by leukapheresis, and PBMCs were isolated by Ficoll-Histopaque density gradient centrifugation and then cryopreserved in liquid nitrogen vapor phase. Purity and quantity of every magnetically sorted T cell population were checked by analytical flow cytometry. Each sorted fraction had its genomic DNA isolated and then quantified by UV absorbance on a Nanodrop 2000c.

Using the deep immunoSEQ assay, TCR CDR3 regions were amplified from genomic DNA by multiplex PCR. Extracted genomic DNA from each cell subset was spread evenly across all wells of several immunoSEQ 96-well plates, with each plate serving as a replicate. For sorted subsets, around 200 ng genomic DNA, equal to tens of thousands of T cell genomes, was loaded into each replicate PCR. Purified libraries were quantified with a Qubit 3.0 fluorometer, sized on a Bioanalyzer 2100, and re-quantified with the KAPA Library Quantification kit. Every immunoSEQ 96-well plate was sequenced on a dedicated single-read 150-cycle Illumina NextSeq 550 flow cell. The published analysis was carried out like this. The immunoSEQ output contained only junctional sequences without quality scores, so filtering could not match that applied to full-length reads. Sequences were annotated with PyIR, a Python wrapper for IgBLAST v1.9, and V/J genes and CDR3 were assigned using IMGT germline references. Reads with weak V/J assignments (E-value above 1e-6), missing CDR3, stop codons, out-of-frame junctions, or ambiguous translated residues were removed. V3J clonotypes were defined as sequences sharing the same inferred V gene, J gene, and CDR3 amino acid sequence. Percentage overlap between repertoires was calculated by dividing the number of shared unique clonotypes by the size of the smaller repertoire. Three approaches were used to assess repertoire richness: RTK rarefaction, the Chao1 estimator, and Recon v2.1 estimates of unobserved clonotypes. OLGA was used to compute generation probabilities for all TCRbeta clonotypes that the gDNA method yielded from a handful of donors. Not all clones reach the TCRdb copy of this immuneACCESS table, which keeps in-frame sequences only. Checked studies attribute under half of the gap to unresolved V genes and leave the rest unexplained. Clonal size and the V and J genes are those of that table, whereas D and trimming came from the DNA. Across this sample there are roughly 640,000 clones, with around 72% seen only once. The top ten constitute 1.5% to 2% of the sample.

Points on this clone: What this receptor recognizes is not known. No much larger clonotype is one base removed from it; base qualities were not supplied.

Sequenced material: memory CD4+ T cells sorted from blood. The intended sense of this specimen's cell subset or site label: CD45RA-negative fraction. Rearrangement joined TRBV29-1 to TRBJ2-7; the D gene is not confidently resolved. The sequence was collected from a woman in her 30s in good health. Here is the DNA: TGCAGCGTTGAAGGTCCCTTGACCCACGAGCAGTACTTC. This codes for CSVEGPLTHEQYF.